This T cell receptor (beta chain) emerged from a study of chemoradiotherapy in HPV16-positive cancers. On this clone: Other DNA sequences in the sample encode the same CDR3.

This CDR3 comprises 14 residues. The V gene's germline CDR1 is MDHEN and CDR2 SYDVKM. Between the trimmed V and J ends, which lost 5 bases and 2 bases, there was a span of 13 bases. The method was immunoSEQ multiplex PCR; TCRdb's version includes in-frame clones alone and lacks a portion of them. The sample holds more than 20,000 clones, 80% to 95% seen once. The chain carries TRBV28 and TRBJ2-7; D tentatively reads TRBD1 or TRBD2 (5 bases each). The material was blood, obtained from a patient who underwent chemoradiotherapy. The sequence was collected from a human donor with HPV-associated anogenital cancer. The DNA of the CDR3 is TGTGCCAGCAGTGACACAGGAGGCCCCTACGAGCAGTACTTC. This sequence encodes CASSDTGGPYEQYF.